The T cell receptor (beta chain) described here comes from a study of radiation and T cells in renal cell carcinoma (TCRdb year 2020). In the study overall: A total of 53 samples underwent TCR beta sequencing, made up of approximately 26 tumors and some 27 peripheral blood samples. Across all 55 or so samples, several million unique CDR3 nucleotide sequences, encoding about 3,000,000 unique CDR3 amino acid sequences, were identified. Overall study outcomes, separate from this receptor: Irradiated tumors showed higher TCR clonality than controls, with the top 100 clonotypes averaging about 50% of the repertoire versus approximately 43% in nephrectomy-only tumors. Because only small tumor regions of roughly 0.91 g were available, intratumoral heterogeneity was not captured. A greater number of dominant CDR3 motifs was detected in irradiated tumors than in control tumors, and a larger share of the repertoire was occupied by these motifs in irradiated tumors than in control tumors. Effects of radiation dose or scheduling on the TCR repertoire could not be addressed with the single-armed trial design.

TCR beta libraries were generated from genomic DNA with the immunoSEQ kit, following the manufacturer's recommendations. For library preparation, a first multiplex PCR was performed with proprietary primers, followed by a second PCR in which unique barcodes were added, and bead cleanups were performed after each round. A positive control reaction and a negative control reaction, both provided in the kit, were run with every batch of samples. The final libraries were assessed on an Agilent 4200 TapeStation D1000 ScreenTape, pooled by volume, and quantified by qPCR. Sequencing was performed on an Illumina NextSeq500 using a MidOutput 150-cycle cartridge, with 156 Read1 cycles, 15 Index1 cycles, and the kit custom primers. The pooled library was loaded at roughly 1 pM with 20% PhiX control spiked in. As for the original processing: The vendor-processed data were analyzed in R, and a clonotype was defined as all T cells that share the same CDR3 nucleotide sequence. In the clone abundance analyses, frequencies in each sample were normalized to that sample's 10,000 most abundant clones. Public T cell clones, which averaged fewer than five per sample, were removed prior to analysis. ImmunoMap was used for dominant motif analysis with the PAM10 matrix, a gap penalty of 30, and a homology threshold of 0.3, and any motif reaching a cumulative frequency of at least 0.01 was considered dominant. TCRdb holds this immuneACCESS table with in-frame rearrangements only. Some clones are missing; in checked studies, unresolved V genes explain under half, and the rest has no known cause. That table supplies the V and J calls and clone size; D and trimming were determined from the DNA. This sample lists over 10,000 clones; approximately 68% were detected once. The ten most abundant clones make up 15% to 20% of the sample.

This clone is assessed as medium-sized (0.01 to 0.1%). Which antigen it targets is not known. Base qualities were left out, and no much larger clone turns up one base away. Clipping removes 8 bases from V and 4 bases from J, with 6 as the unmatched junction base count. From cysteine to phenylalanine, the CDR3 is 14 amino acids long. CDR3 DNA only is kept here, 42 bases in frame from base 1. CDR1 and CDR2, looked up from the germline V gene, are MDHEN and SYDVKM. The time point label, read with the paper, signifies: tumor resected at nephrectomy. The sample's treatment or condition label, in plain terms: treatment-naive control, cytoreductive nephrectomy. Control tumors were obtained from treatment-naive renal cell carcinoma patients in whom cytoreductive nephrectomy was performed without prior radiation. Every patient's renal cell carcinoma showed clear cell pathology. The control tumors sequenced for TCR were resected between about 2011 and 2015 from 11 males and several females whose median age was around 60 years (range roughly 35 to 82). Tumor processing involved mechanical dissociation, digestion with collagenase/hyaluronidase at 37 degrees C, handling in gentleMACS C tubes, and storage in liquid nitrogen. Genomic DNA for TCR sequencing was prepared using the QIAamp DNA Blood Mini Kit (Qiagen). The analyses included just those samples that passed every quality control check.

The chain was built from TRBV28 and TRBJ2-2; the junction holds 8 bases that match TRBD2. This material consisted of tumor tissue, taken from a patient whose treatment was nephrectomy without radiotherapy. The sequence derives from a woman at least 80 years old with renal cell carcinoma. The encoded CDR3 is CASATTSATGELFF. The DNA is TGTGCCAGCGCCACGACTAGCGCCACCGGGGAGCTGTTTTTT.